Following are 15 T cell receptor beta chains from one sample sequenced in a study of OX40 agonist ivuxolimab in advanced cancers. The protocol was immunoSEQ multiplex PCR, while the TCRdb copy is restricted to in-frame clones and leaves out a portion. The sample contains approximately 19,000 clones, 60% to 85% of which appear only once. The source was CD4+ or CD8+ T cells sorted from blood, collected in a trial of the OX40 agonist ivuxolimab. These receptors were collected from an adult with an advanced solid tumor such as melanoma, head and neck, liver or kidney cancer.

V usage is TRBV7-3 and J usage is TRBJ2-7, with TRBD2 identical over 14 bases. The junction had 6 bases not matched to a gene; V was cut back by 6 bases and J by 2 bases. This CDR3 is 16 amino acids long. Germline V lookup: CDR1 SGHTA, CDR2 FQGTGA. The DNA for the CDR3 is TGTGCCAGCAGTGGACTAGCGGGAGGACCGACCTACGAGCAGTACTTC. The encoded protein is CASSGLAGGPTYEQYF.

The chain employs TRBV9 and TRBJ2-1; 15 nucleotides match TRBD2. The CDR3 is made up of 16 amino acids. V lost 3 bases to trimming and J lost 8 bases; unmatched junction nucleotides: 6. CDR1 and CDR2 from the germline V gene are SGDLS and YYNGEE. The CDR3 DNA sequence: TGTGCCAGCAGCGCGAGGACTAGCGGGGGGGCTTATGAGCAGTTCTTC. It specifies CASSARTSGGAYEQFF.

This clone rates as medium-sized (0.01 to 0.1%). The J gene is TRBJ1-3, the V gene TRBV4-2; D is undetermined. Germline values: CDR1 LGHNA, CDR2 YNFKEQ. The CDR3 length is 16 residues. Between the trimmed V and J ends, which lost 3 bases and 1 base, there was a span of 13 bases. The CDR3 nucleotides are TGTGCCAGCAGCCAGTCGGCACAGAGTTCTGGAAACACCATATATTTT. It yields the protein CASSQSAQSSGNTIYF.

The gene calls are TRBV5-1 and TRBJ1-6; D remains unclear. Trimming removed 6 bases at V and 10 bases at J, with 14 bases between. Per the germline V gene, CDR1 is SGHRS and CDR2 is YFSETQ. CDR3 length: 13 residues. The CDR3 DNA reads TGCGCCAGCATCCTCGCACCGGGATCACCCCTCCACTTT. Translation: CASILAPGSPLHF. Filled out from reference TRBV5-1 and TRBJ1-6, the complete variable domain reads KAGVTQTPRYLIKTRGQQVTLSCSPISGHRSVSWYQQTPGQGLQFLFEYFSETQRNKGNFPGRFSGRQFSNSRSEMNVSTLELGDSALYLCASILAPGSPLHFGNGTRLTVT.

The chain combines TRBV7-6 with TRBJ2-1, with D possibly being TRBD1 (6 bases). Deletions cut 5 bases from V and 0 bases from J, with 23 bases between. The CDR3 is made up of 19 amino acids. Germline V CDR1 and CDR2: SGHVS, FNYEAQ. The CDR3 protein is CASSQTGRTGSPSYNEQFF. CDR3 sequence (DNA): TGTGCCAGCAGCCAAACTGGGCGTACAGGGAGTCCCTCCTACAATGAGCAGTTCTTC.

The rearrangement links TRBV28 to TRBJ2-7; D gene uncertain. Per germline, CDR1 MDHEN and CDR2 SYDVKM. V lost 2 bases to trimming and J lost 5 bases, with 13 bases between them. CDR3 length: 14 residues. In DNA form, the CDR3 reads TGTGCCAGCAGTTTAGGTCAAGCCCCCCACGAGCAGTACTTC. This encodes CASSLGQAPHEQYF. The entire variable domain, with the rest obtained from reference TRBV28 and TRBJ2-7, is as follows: DVKVTQSSRYLVKRTGEKVFLECVQDMDHENMFWYRQDPGLGLRLIYFSYDVKMKEKGDIPEGYSVSREKKERFSLILESASTNQTSMYLCASSLGQAPHEQYFGPGTRLTVT.

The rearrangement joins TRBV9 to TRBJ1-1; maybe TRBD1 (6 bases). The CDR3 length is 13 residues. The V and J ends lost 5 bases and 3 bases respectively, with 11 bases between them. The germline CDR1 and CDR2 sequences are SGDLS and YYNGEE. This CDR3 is CASSKGGHTEAFF. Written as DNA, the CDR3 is TGTGCCAGCAGTAAAGGGGGGCACACTGAAGCTTTCTTT.

CDR3 DNA: TGTGCCAGCAGCTTCCCCCTACAGGGGGCGATGGGCACTGAAGCTTTCTTT. It specifies CASSFPLQGAMGTEAFF. The chain couples TRBV7-2 to TRBJ1-1; 9 nucleotides line up with TRBD1. The CDR3 is 17 amino acids. Germline values: CDR1 SGHTA, CDR2 FQGNSA. Trimming removed 3 bases from V and 4 bases from J; junction bases left unmatched: 12.

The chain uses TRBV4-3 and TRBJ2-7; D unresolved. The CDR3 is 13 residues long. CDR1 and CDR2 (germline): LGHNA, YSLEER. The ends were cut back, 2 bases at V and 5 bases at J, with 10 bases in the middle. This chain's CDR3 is CASSQSLGNEQYF. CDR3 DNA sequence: TGCGCCAGCAGCCAATCCCTAGGGAACGAGCAGTACTTC.

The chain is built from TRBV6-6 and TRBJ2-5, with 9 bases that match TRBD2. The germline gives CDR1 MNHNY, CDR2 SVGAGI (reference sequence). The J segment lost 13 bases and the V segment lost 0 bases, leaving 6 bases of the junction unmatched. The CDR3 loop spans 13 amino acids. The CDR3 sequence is CASSYSTSGSLYF. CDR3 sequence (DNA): TGTGCCAGCAGTTACTCAACTAGCGGGTCCTTGTACTTC.

The CDR3 reads CASSGTRDNYNEQFF. CDR3 nucleotides: TGTGCCAGCAGCGGCACCCGGGACAACTACAATGAGCAGTTCTTC. The chain has TRBV9 and TRBJ2-1, with a weak D call TRBD1 (6 bases). Germline assignment: CDR1 SGDLS and CDR2 YYNGEE. The CDR3 consists of 15 residues. With 3 bases removed from V and 3 bases from J, the gap between germline ends came to 13 bases.

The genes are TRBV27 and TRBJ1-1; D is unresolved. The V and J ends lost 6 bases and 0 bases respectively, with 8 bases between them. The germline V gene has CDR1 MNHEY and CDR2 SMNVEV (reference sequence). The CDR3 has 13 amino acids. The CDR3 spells CASSPGLNTEAFF. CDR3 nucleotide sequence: TGTGCCAGCAGCCCCGGGTTGAACACTGAAGCTTTCTTT.

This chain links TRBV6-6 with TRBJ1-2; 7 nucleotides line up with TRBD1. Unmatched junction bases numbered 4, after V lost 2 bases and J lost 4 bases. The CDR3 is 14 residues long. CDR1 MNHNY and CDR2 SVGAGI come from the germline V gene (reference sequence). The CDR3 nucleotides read TGTGCCAGCAGTTACGCGGGACAGATCTATGGCTACACCTTC. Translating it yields CASSYAGQIYGYTF.

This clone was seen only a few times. The CDR3 protein is CASSQDFSGPGLEAFF. The CDR3 nucleotides are TGCGCCAGCAGCCAAGATTTTTCGGGACCGGGACTTGAAGCTTTCTTT. The V gene is TRBV4-1, the J gene TRBJ1-1, with TRBD1 as a possible D gene (5 bases). The CDR3 sequence is 16 residues long. V lost 0 bases to trimming and J lost 7 bases, with 18 bases between them. From germline, CDR1 is MGHRA and CDR2 YSYEKL.

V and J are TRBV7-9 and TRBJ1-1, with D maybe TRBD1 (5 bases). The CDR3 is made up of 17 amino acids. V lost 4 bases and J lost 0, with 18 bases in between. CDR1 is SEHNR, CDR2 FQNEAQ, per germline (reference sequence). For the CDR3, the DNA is TGTGCCAGCAGCTCGCTATGGGGGAAAACTATGAACACTGAAGCTTTCTTT. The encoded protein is CASSSLWGKTMNTEAFF.